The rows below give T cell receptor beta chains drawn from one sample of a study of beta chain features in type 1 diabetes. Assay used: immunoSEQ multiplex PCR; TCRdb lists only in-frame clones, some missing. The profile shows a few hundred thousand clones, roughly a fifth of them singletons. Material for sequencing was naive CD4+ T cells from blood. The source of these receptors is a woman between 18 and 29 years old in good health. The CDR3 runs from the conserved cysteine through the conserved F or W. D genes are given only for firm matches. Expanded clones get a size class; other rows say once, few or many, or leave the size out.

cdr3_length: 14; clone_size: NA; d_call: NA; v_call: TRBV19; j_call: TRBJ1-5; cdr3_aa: CASSMDRTAQPQHF
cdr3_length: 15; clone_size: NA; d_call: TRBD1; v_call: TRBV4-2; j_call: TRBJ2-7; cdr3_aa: CASSRTGTVSGEQYF
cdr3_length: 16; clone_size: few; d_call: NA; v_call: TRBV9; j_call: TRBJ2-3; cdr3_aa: CASSLLGGHGADTQYF
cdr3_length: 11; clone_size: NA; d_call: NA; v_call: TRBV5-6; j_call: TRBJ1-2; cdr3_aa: CASSLSYGYTF
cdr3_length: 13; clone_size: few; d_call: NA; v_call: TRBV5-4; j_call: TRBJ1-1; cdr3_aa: CASSFGGVTEAFF
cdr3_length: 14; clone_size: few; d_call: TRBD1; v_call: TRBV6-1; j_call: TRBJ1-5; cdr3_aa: CASIQGANNQPQHF
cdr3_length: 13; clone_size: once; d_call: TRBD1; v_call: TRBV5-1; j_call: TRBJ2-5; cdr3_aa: CASSGTGVRTQYF
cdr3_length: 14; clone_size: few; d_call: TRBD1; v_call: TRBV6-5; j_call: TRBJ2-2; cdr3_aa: CASSLNRGAGELFF
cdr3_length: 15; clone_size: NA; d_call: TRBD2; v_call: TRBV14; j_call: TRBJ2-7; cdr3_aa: CASSAISGDSDEQYF
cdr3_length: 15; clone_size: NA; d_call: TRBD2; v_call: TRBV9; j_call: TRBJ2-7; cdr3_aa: CASSHETSGNYEQYF
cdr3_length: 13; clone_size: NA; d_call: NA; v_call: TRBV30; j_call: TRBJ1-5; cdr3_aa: CAWGQRGNQPQHF
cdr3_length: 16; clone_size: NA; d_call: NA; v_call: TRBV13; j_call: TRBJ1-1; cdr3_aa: CASSRSVRTANTEAFF
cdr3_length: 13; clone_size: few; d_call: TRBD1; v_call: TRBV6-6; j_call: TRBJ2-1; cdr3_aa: CASSWRQGDEQFF
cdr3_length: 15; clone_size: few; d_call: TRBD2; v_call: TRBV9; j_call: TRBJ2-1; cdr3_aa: CASSVRGEPYNEQFF
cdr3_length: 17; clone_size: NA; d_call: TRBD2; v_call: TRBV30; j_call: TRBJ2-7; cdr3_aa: CAWRARLAGEDRSEQYF
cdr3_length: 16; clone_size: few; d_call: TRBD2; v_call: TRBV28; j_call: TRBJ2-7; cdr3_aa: CASSSPSGRDSYEQYF
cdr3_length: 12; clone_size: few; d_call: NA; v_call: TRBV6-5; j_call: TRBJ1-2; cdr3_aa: CASGYRDYGYTF
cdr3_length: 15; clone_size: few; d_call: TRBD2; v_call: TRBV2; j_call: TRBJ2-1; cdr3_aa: CASSEGLGVIDEQFF
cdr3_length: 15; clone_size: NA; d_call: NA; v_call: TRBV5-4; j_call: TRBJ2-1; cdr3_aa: CASSLDRRSYNEQFF
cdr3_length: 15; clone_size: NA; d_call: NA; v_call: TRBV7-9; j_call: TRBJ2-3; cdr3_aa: CASSSGEVSTDTQYF
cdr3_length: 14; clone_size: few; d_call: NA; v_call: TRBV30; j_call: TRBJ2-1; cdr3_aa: CAWSALSGYNEQFF
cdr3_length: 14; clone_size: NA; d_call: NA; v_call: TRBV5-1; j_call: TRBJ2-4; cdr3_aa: CASSLTGSENIQYF
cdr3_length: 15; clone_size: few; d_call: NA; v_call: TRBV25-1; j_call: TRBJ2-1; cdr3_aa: CASSALGLDDNEQFF
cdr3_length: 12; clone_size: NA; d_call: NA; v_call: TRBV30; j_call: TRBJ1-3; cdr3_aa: CAWSNTRNTIYF
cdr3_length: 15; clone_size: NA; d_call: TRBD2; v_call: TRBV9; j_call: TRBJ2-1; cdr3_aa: CASSIRLAGGNEQFF
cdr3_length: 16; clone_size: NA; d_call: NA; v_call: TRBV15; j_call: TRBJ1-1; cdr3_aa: CATSLRRLQGYTEAFF
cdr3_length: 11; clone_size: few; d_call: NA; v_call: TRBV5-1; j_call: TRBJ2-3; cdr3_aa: CASTPGDTQYF
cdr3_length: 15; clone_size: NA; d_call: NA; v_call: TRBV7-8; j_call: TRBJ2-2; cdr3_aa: CASSDNRENTGELFF
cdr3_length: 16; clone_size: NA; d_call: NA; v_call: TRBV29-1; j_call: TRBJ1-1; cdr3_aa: CSVAYRAGVLNTEAFF
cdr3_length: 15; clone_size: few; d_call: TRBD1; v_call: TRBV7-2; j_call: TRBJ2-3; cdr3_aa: CASSLGQPGTDTQYF
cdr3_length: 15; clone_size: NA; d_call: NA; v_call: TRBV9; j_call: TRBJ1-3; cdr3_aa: CASSAGDGRGNTIYF
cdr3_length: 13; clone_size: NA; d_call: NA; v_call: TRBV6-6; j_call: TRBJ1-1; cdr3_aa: CASSSQGNTEAFF
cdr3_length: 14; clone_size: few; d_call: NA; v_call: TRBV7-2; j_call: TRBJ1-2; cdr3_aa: CASTLYRESYGYTF
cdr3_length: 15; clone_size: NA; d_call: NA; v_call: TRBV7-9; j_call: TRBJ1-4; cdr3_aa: CASSLAEGPNEKLFF
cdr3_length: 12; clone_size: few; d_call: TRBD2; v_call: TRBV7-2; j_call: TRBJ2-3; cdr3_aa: CASRGGPDTQYF
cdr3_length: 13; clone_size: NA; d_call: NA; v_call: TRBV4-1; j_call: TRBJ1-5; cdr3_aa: CASSQDRVQPQHF
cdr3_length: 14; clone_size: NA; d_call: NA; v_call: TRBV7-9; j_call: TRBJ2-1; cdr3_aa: CASRQTVTYNEQFF
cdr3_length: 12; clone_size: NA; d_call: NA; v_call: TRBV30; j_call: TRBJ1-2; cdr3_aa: CAWSVGGLGYTF
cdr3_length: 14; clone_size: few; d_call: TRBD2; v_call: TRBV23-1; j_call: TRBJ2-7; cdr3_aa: CASITRECSYEQYF
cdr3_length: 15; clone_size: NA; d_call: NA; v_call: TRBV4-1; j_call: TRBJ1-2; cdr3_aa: CASSPLFGESYGYTF
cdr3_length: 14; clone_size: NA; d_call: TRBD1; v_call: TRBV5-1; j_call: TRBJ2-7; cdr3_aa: CASSGVGQGTQQYF
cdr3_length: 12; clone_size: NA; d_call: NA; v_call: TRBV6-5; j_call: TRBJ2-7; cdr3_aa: CASSPGPYEQYF
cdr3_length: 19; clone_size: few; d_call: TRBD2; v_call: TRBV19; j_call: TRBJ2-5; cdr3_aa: CASSIVLRTSGRMEKTQYF
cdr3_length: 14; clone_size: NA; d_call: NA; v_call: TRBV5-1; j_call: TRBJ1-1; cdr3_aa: CASSLYGGNTEAFF
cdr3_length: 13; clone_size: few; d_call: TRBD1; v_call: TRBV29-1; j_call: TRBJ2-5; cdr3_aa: CSVSTGTKETQYF
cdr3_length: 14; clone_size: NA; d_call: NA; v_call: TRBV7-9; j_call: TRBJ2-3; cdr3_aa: CASSLVPNTDTQYF
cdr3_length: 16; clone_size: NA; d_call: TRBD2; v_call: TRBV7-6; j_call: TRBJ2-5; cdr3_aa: CASSPLPAGGRETQYF
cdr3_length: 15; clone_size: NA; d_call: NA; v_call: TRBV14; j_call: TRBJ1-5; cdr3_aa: CASSQGGRGDQPQHF
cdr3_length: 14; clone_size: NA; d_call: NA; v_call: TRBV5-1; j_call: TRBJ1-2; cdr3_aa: CASSLAGRGDGYTF
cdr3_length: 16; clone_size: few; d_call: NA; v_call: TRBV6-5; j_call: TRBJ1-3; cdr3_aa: CASSYSGRYSGNTIYF